One and the same sample provided the 9 T cell receptor beta chains below, sequenced in a study of blood T cells in healthy people across ages. Alongside a J-beta primer mix, a sample-barcoded 5' primer served in a second PCR lasting roughly 6 to 12 cycles. TCRdb recomputed calls from the 5' RACE reads with MiXCR, one row per CDR3 protein. In the table there are about 1.8 million distinct CDR3 sequences, 40% to 55% of which are singletons. The sequencing input was blood. These receptors came from a woman aged 35 to 49 in good health.

This chain joins TRBV27 and TRBJ2-2, with unresolved D. Per germline, CDR1 MNHEY and CDR2 SMNVEV (reference sequence). The CDR3 spans 14 residues. V lost 3 bases, J lost 3 bases, and 8 bases lay in between. Here the CDR3 reads CASSFGSYTGELFF. The CDR3 DNA sequence: TGTGCCAGCAGTTTCGGGTCCTACACCGGGGAGCTGTTTTTT.

J is TRBJ2-5 and V is TRBV7-2; 7 bases are shared with TRBD1. V lost 3 bases and J lost 11; bases outside the gene matches: 12. The germline gives CDR1 SGHTA, CDR2 FQGNSA. The CDR3 covers 14 residues. CDR3 amino acids: CASSFRTGVLSQYF. The CDR3 nucleotides are TGTGCCAGCAGCTTTCGAACAGGGGTACTATCTCAGTACTTC.

The chain links TRBV4-3 to TRBJ2-7; D is perhaps TRBD2 (6 bases). The length of the CDR3 is 14 residues. CDR1 LGHNA and CDR2 YSLEER come from the germline V gene. The V and J ends lost 10 bases and 2 bases respectively, with 18 bases between them. DNA of the CDR3: TGCGCCATGACGGGGGTCGGGGGACCCTACGAGCAGTACTTC. Translated: CAMTGVGGPYEQYF.

The V gene is TRBV20-1, the J gene TRBJ2-5, with TRBD2 matching 8 bases. The junction had 11 bases not matched to a gene; V was cut back by 3 bases and J by 11 bases. The CDR3 length is 13 residues. Looked up from germline, CDR1 is DFQATT and CDR2 is SNEGSKA (reference sequence). The CDR3 DNA sequence: TGCAGTGCTAGCGGGGGGGCCTACGATGAGCAGTACTTC. It encodes CSASGGAYDEQYF.

V is TRBV24-1 and J is TRBJ1-2; no firm D call. The CDR3 sequence is 16 residues long. Trimming pared 0 bases from V and 1 base from J, leaving 11 bases between. Germline CDR1 reads KGHDR; CDR2 reads SFDVKD. The CDR3 here is CATSDLLGGGNYGYTF. The CDR3 DNA reads as TGTGCCACCAGTGATTTGCTCGGAGGAGGTAACTATGGCTACACCTTC.

This chain links TRBV19 with TRBJ2-7; D perhaps matches TRBD1 (5 bases). This CDR3 spans 14 amino acids. The germline gives CDR1 LNHDA, CDR2 SQIVND (reference sequence). V lost 1 base, J lost 1 base, and 8 bases lay in between. Here the CDR3 reads CASSIGGESYEQYF. The CDR3 DNA reads as TGTGCCAGTAGTATAGGGGGCGAATCCTACGAGCAGTACTTC.

The rearrangement links TRBV12-3 or TRBV12-4 to TRBJ1-5; the D is unclear. This CDR3 spans 16 amino acids. Trimming removed 4 bases from V and 3 bases from J, with 16 bases in between. The CDR3 here is CASSSPGGGINQPQHF. The CDR3 DNA reads as TGTGCCAGCAGTTCCCCGGGTGGAGGGATCAATCAGCCCCAGCATTTT.

This clonotype was picked up a small number of times. V gene TRBV20-1 combines with J gene TRBJ2-7, with 7 positions matching TRBD1. Germline V CDR1 and CDR2: DFQATT, SNEGSKA (reference sequence). The CDR3 covers 14 residues. The ends lost 1 base at V and 6 bases at J; junction bases unmatched: 9. CDR3 nucleotide sequence: TGCAGTGCTAGAGGGGACCTTGGGACAGCCGAGCAGTACTTC. It translates to CSARGDLGTAEQYF.

V gene TRBV29-1 combines with J gene TRBJ2-1; 8 nucleotides line up with TRBD2. The CDR3 covers 15 residues. Germline CDR1 reads SQVTM; CDR2 reads ANQGSEA. With V trimmed by 6 bases and J by 3 bases, 10 bases remained unmatched. DNA for the CDR3: TGCAGCGTCCCTCCCAGGCGGGGGGACTACAATGAGCAGTTCTTC. The encoded protein is CSVPPRRGDYNEQFF.